A selection of T cell receptor beta chains follows, all from one sample in a study of T cells in Graves' hyperthyroidism and ophthalmopathy. Each CDR3 protein is one row after TCRdb ran MiXCR on the multiplex PCR reads. The sample includes over 350,000 distinct CDR3 sequences, around 15% of them seen just once. The sequenced sample consisted of blood. These receptors came from a man aged 50 to 60 with Graves' ophthalmopathy. The CDR3 runs from the conserved cysteine through the conserved F or W. The D gene is left open where the match is weak. Rows give clone size only sometimes, using once, few, many, or a class for an expanded clone.

clone_size j_call cdr3_length v_call d_call cdr3_nt cdr3_aa
many TRBJ2-7 13 TRBV29-1 TRBD1 TGCAGCGCCAGGACAGGGGCCGTGGACGAGCAGTACTTC CSARTGAVDEQYF
many TRBJ2-1 16 TRBV20-1 TRBD2 TGCAGTGCTAGAGATGTGAGGACTAGCGGGAGGAGTGAGCAGTTCTTC CSARDVRTSGRSEQFF
. TRBJ1-2 12 TRBV5-5 . TGTGCGGGAGACAGGTACCCGGGAGGCTACACCTTC CAGDRYPGGYTF
. TRBJ1-3 18 TRBV7-9 . TGTGCCAGCAGCTTAGCCAAACAGGAATTGAGCTCTGGAAACACCATATATTTT CASSLAKQELSSGNTIYF
. TRBJ2-5 12 TRBV7-6 . TGTGCCAGCAGCAATAATCAAGGGACCCAGTACTTC CASSNNQGTQYF
many TRBJ1-1 15 TRBV20-1 . TGCAGTGCCAAAGGGTCCCTTTCGTTGAACACTGAAGCTTTCTTT CSAKGSLSLNTEAFF
. TRBJ2-1 20 TRBV6-1 TRBD1 TGTGCCAGCAATCCTTCGGGCAGGGGGTACTCAGACAAATCCTTCAATGAGCAGTTCTTC CASNPSGRGYSDKSFNEQFF
. TRBJ2-7 14 TRBV6-1 TRBD1 TGTGCCAGCAGAACTCCGGGACAGGGTGGTGTGCAGTACTTC CASRTPGQGGVQYF
many TRBJ2-1 15 TRBV6-1 TRBD1 TGTGCCAGCAGTGAACATCCCGGGACAGGATATGAGCAGTTCTTC CASSEHPGTGYEQFF
many TRBJ2-5 12 TRBV7-9 . TGTGCCAGCAGCTTGGATTTTAAGACCCAGTACTTC CASSLDFKTQYF
many TRBJ2-7 13 TRBV9 . TGTGCCAGCAGCGTCCCCGGGGAATCCGAGCAGTACTTC CASSVPGESEQYF
. TRBJ2-7 14 TRBV2 . TGTGCCAGCAGTGTTAGACTTGCTTCCTACGAGCAGTACTTC CASSVRLASYEQYF
many TRBJ2-1 15 TRBV20-1 TRBD2 TGCAGTGCTAGAGACGGGACTAGCGGGAGGGCGGGGCAGTTCTTC CSARDGTSGRAGQFF
many TRBJ1-2 13 TRBV3-1 . TGTGCCAGCAGCCAAGACGGTAACTATGGCTACACCTTC CASSQDGNYGYTF
many TRBJ2-7 17 TRBV6-6 . TGTGCCAGCAGTTACTCCTCACGGAGTTTTGGGAGGTACGAGCAGTACTTC CASSYSSRSFGRYEQYF
. TRBJ1-1 16 TRBV4-1 . TGCGCCAGCAGCCAAGCCCCCCGGCCAGGTGGCACTGAAGCTTTCTTT CASSQAPRPGGTEAFF
once TRBJ2-6 16 TRBV11-1 . TGTGCCAGCAGCTTGGACACTTCAGCTGGGGCCAACGTCCTGACTTTC CASSLDTSAGANVLTF
. TRBJ2-1 15 TRBV10-3 . TGTGCCATCAGTGACGTGCTAGTGGGGACGAATGAGCAGTTCTTC CAISDVLVGTNEQFF
many TRBJ1-5 14 TRBV20-1 . TGCAGTGCTAGAAGACAGTCCAGCAATCAGCCCCAGCATTTT CSARRQSSNQPQHF
few TRBJ1-3 17 TRBV9 . TGTGCCAGCAGCGTATCTCCTCGCCGGAGCTCTGGAAACACCATATATTTT CASSVSPRRSSGNTIYF
few TRBJ1-2 14 TRBV24-1 TRBD1 TGTGCCACCAGCACATCACAGGGGGCTGTTGGCTACACCTTC CATSTSQGAVGYTF
. TRBJ2-1 12 TRBV20-1 . TGCAGTGCTGGCAGACTAAACAATGAGCAGTTCTTC CSAGRLNNEQFF
many TRBJ2-7 15 TRBV27 . TGTGCCAGCAGCGACTCCCCCCCCGTCGGTTACGAGCAGTACTTC CASSDSPPVGYEQYF
. TRBJ2-1 11 TRBV5-5 . TGTGCCAGCAGCTCGGACGGGGGGCAGTTCTTC CASSSDGGQFF
many TRBJ2-7 14 TRBV11-2 TRBD1 TGTGCCAGCAGCCCCGGACAGGGGGTCTACGAGCAGTACTTC CASSPGQGVYEQYF
many TRBJ2-6 17 TRBV2 . TGTGCCAGCAGTGAAAGGCGGGAAAGGACTGGGGCCAACGTCCTGACTTTC CASSERRERTGANVLTF
many TRBJ2-3 15 TRBV11-2 . TGTGCCAGCAGCGGCCTGCGGGCCAGCACAGATACGCAGTATTTT CASSGLRASTDTQYF
. TRBJ2-7 15 TRBV14 TRBD2 TGTGCCAGCAGCCAGACTAGCGGGAGAGGTGGGAAGCAGTACTTC CASSQTSGRGGKQYF
many TRBJ2-7 15 TRBV9 TRBD2 TGTGCCAGCAGTCCAACCCCTAGCGGCTCCTACGAGCAGTACTTC CASSPTPSGSYEQYF
few TRBJ2-2 17 TRBV5-1 TRBD1 TGCGCCAGCAGCTTCGCAACAGGGGGCGCTAACACCGGGGAGCTGTTTTTT CASSFATGGANTGELFF
few TRBJ2-3 13 TRBV5-1 . TGCGCCAGCAGCTCCTCAGTCACAGATACGCAGTATTTT CASSSSVTDTQYF
few TRBJ2-2 15 TRBV7-9 . TGTGCCAGCAGCTTAGAGAGCGCGAACACCGGGGAGCTGTTTTTT CASSLESANTGELFF
many TRBJ1-1 18 TRBV27 . TGTGCCAGCAGTACCTCCATTGTTTCTGGACGTAGAAACACTGAAGCTTTCTTT CASSTSIVSGRRNTEAFF
many TRBJ1-1 13 TRBV12-3/TRBV12-4 . TGTGCCAGCAGTCTCCGGGGGACTCAGAGCGCTTTCTTT CASSLRGTQSAFF
many TRBJ2-3 14 TRBV28 . TGTGCCAGCAGCTTGAGGGCCGCTACAGATACGCAGTATTTT CASSLRAATDTQYF
many TRBJ1-2 14 TRBV12-3/TRBV12-4 . TGTGCCAGCAGTTTATTGACCGGGGTGGATGGCTACACCTTC CASSLLTGVDGYTF
once TRBJ2-1 14 TRBV29-1 . TGCAGCGTTGAAGCGATGCGCTCCTACAATGAGCAGTTCTTC CSVEAMRSYNEQFF
many TRBJ2-2 11 TRBV12-3/TRBV12-4 . TGTGCCAGCGGGTCAAGCGGGGAGCTGTTTTTT CASGSSGELFF
few TRBJ2-3 14 TRBV27 TRBD2 TGTGCCAGCAGCTTGACTAGCGGGAGGACCACGCAGTATTTT CASSLTSGRTTQYF
many TRBJ2-3 14 TRBV15 TRBD1 TGTGCCACCAGCAGGGGACAGGGAGGAAGTACGCAGTATTTT CATSRGQGGSTQYF
many TRBJ1-5 13 TRBV18 . TGTGCCAGCTCACCAGATAGCAATCAGCCCCAGCATTTT CASSPDSNQPQHF
many TRBJ1-5 14 TRBV20-1 . TGCAGTGCCACCTCTGCGGGGCGCGATCAGCCCCAGCATTTT CSATSAGRDQPQHF
. TRBJ2-7 12 TRBV7-9 . TGTGCCAGCAGGGGTGGAGGGAACGAGCAGTACTTC CASRGGGNEQYF
once TRBJ2-7 16 TRBV10-2 . TGCGCCAGCGCCAGGGGGGAAGGCTTCCCGTTTCTTGCGCAGTACTTC CASARGEGFPFLAQYF
many TRBJ2-2 14 TRBV20-1 TRBD2 TGCAGTGCTACGACTAGCGGGAACACCGGGGAGCTGTTTTTT CSATTSGNTGELFF